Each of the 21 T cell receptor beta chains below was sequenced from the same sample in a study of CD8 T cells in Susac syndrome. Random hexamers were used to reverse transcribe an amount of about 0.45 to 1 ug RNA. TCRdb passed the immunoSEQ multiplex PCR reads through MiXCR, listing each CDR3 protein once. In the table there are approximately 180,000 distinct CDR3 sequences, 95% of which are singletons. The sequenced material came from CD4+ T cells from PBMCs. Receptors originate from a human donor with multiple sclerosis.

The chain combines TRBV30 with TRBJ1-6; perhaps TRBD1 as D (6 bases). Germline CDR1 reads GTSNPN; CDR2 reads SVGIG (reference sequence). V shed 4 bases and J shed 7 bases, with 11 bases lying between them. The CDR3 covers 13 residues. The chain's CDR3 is CAWTGQQNSPLHF. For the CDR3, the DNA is TGTGCCTGGACGGGACAACAAAATTCACCCCTCCACTTT.

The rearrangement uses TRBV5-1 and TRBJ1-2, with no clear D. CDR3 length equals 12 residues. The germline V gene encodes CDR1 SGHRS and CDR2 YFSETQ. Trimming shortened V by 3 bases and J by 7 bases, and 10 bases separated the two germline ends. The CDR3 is CASSSRHGGYTF. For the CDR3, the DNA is TGCGCCAGCAGCTCTCGCCACGGTGGCTACACCTTC. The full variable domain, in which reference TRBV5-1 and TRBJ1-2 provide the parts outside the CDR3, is KAGVTQTPRYLIKTRGQQVTLSCSPISGHRSVSWYQQTPGQGLQFLFEYFSETQRNKGNFPGRFSGRQFSNSRSEMNVSTLELGDSALYLCASSSRHGGYTFGSGTRLTVV.

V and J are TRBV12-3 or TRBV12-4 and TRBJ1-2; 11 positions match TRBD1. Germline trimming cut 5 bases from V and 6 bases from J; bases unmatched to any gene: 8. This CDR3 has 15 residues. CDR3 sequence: CASSQPGQGVNGYTF. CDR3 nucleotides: TGTGCCAGCAGTCAACCGGGACAGGGGGTAAATGGCTACACCTTC.

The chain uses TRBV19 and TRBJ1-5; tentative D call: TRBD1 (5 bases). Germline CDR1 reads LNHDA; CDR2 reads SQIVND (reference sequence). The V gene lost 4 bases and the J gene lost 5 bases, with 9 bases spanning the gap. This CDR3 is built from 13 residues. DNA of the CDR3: TGTGCCAGTAGTACGGTGGGGGATCAGCCCCAGCATTTT. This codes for CASSTVGDQPQHF.

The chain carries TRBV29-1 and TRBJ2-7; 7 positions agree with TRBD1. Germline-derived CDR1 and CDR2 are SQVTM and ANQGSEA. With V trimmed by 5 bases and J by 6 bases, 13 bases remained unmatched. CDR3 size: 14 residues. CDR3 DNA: TGCAGCGTTTCCCCCGGGACAGTTTTTAGCGAGCAGTACTTC. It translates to CSVSPGTVFSEQYF.

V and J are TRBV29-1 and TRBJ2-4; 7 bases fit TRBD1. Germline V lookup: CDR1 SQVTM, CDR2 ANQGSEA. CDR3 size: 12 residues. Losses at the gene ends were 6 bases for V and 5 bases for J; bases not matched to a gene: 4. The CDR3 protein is CSVWTGQNIQYF. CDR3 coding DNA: TGCAGCGTGTGGACAGGTCAAAACATTCAGTACTTC.

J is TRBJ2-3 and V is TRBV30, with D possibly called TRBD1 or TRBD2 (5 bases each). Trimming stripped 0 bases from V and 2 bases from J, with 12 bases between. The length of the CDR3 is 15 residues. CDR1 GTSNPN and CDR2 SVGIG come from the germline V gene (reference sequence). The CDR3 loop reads CAWSVMGVPTDTQYF. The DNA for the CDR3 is TGTGCCTGGAGTGTAATGGGGGTCCCCACAGATACGCAGTATTTT. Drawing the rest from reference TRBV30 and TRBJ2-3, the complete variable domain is SQTIHQWPATLVQPVGSPLSLECTVEGTSNPNLYWYRQAAGRGLQLLFYSVGIGQISSEVPQNLSASRPQDRQFILSSKKLLLSDSGFYLCAWSVMGVPTDTQYFGPGTRLTVL.

CDR3 in DNA: TGCGCCAGCAGCCAAGAACCAGGGTTTAGTGGTGGCTACACCTTC. Translated: CASSQEPGFSGGYTF. The chain is built from TRBV4-3 and TRBJ1-2, with a tentative D call TRBD1 (5 bases). The CDR3 sequence is 15 residues long. In germline, CDR1 is LGHNA, CDR2 YSLEER. V shed 0 bases and J shed 7 bases, with 15 bases lying between them.

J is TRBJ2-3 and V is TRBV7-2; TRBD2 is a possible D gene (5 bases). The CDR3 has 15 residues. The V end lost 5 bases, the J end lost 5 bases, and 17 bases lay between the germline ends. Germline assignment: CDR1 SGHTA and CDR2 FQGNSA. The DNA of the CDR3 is TGTGCCAGCAGCCCGAGTCCCACTCGGGGAGATACGCAGTATTTT. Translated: CASSPSPTRGDTQYF.

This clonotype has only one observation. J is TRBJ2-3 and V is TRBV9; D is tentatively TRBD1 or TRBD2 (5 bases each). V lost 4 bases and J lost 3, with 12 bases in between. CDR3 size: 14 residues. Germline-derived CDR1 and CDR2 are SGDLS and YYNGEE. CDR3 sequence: CASSILGQTDTQYF. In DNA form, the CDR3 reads TGTGCCAGCAGCATACTAGGACAAACAGATACGCAGTATTTT.

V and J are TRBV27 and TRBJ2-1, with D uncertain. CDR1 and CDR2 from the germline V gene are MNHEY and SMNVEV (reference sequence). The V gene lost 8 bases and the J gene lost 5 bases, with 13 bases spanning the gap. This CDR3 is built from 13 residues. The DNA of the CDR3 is TGTGCCAGCCGCCTACGTCGGGACAATGAGCAGTTCTTC. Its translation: CASRLRRDNEQFF.

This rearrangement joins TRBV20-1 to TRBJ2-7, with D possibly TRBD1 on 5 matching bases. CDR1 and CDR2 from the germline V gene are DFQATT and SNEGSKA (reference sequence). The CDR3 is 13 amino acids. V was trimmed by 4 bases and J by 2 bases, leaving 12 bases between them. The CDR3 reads CSAKTGRAYEQYF. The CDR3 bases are TGCAGTGCTAAGACGGGCAGGGCCTACGAGCAGTACTTC.

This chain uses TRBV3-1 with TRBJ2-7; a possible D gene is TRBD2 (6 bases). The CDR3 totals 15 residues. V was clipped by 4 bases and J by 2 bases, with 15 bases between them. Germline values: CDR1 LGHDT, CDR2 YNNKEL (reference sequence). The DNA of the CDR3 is TGTGCCAGCAGCCTCGTCCTAGCGACTACCTACGAGCAGTACTTC. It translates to CASSLVLATTYEQYF.

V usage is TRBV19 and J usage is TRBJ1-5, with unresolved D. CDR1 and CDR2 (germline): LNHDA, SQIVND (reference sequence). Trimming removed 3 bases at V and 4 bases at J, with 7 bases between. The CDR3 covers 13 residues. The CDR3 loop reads CASSIMGNQPQHF. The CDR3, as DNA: TGTGCCAGTAGTATCATGGGGAATCAGCCCCAGCATTTT.

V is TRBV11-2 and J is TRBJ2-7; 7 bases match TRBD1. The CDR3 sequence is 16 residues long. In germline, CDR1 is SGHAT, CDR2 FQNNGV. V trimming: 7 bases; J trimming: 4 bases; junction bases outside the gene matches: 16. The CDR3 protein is CASTRLTGFEKYEQYF. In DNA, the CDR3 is TGTGCCAGCACCCGATTGACAGGGTTTGAGAAATACGAGCAGTACTTC. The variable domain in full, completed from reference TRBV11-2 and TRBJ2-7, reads EAGVAQSPRYKIIEKRQSVAFWCNPISGHATLYWYQQILGQGPKLLIQFQNNGVVDDSQLPKDRFSAERLKGVDSTLKIQPAKLEDSAVYLCASTRLTGFEKYEQYFGPGTRLTVT.

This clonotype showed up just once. CDR3 loop: CAGGTRRRTADGYTF. The CDR3 region has the DNA TGTGCCGGGGGGACGAGACGGCGGACGGCCGATGGCTACACCTTC. The J gene is TRBJ1-2, the V gene TRBV21-1. TRBV21-1 is an annotated pseudogene. CDR3 length: 15 residues.

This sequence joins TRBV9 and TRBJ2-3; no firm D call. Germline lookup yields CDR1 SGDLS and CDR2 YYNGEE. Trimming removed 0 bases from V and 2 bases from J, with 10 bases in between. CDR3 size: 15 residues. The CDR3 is CASSVGNWLTDTQYF. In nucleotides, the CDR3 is TGTGCCAGCAGCGTAGGGAATTGGCTCACAGATACGCAGTATTTT.

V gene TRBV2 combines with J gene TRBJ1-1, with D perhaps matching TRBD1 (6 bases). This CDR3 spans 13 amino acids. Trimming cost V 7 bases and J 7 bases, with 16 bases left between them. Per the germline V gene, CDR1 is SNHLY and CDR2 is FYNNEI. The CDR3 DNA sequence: TGTGCCAGCAAGAATGAGGGGGAGGGTGAAGCTTTCTTT. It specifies CASKNEGEGEAFF.

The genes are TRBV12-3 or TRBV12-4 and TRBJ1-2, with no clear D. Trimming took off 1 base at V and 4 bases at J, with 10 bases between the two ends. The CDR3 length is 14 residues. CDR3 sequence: CASSLGDWSYGYTF. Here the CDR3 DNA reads TGTGCCAGCAGTTTAGGAGACTGGAGCTATGGCTACACCTTC.

The CDR3 region is CASSQDGRTREKLFF. The CDR3 DNA is TGCGCCAGCAGCCAAGATGGCAGGACACGAGAAAAACTGTTTTTT. This chain links TRBV4-1 with TRBJ1-4; D possibly corresponds to TRBD1 (5 bases). V was shortened by 0 bases and J by 8 bases, with 13 bases between the two germline ends. CDR1 is MGHRA, CDR2 YSYEKL, per germline. The CDR3 totals 15 residues.

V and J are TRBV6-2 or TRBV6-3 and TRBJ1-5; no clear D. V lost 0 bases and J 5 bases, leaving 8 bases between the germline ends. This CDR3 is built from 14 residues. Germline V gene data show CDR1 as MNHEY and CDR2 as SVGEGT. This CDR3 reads CASSYSTGYQPQHF. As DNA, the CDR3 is TGTGCCAGCAGTTACTCGACGGGGTATCAGCCCCAGCATTTT.